This TCR beta chain was observed in a study of T-cell memory formation after mild COVID-19. Study-wide findings and caveats: CD8+ contracting clones occupied EMRA, while CD4+ ones occupied mainly CM and EM.

A single record per CDR3 protein comes from TCRdb applying MiXCR to the 5' RACE reads. Of approximately 560,000 distinct CDR3 sequences detected, 15% to 20% appear once; the ten largest clones hold 8.1%. As concerns this clonotype: Its antigen is still unknown.

Trimming took off 1 base at V and 10 bases at J, with 8 bases between the two ends. The CDR3 extends over 12 amino acids. The germline gives CDR1 SNHLY, CDR2 FYNNEI. The receptor comes from an adult woman who had mild COVID-19 (a few samples of this study predate the infection). Cell type and time point are not known. Sequencing used PBMCs or a T cell subset sorted from them (not recorded which). V is TRBV2 and J is TRBJ2-1, with D perhaps given as TRBD1 or TRBD2 (5 bases each). This CDR3 is CASSEDGGEQFF. The DNA of the CDR3 is TGTGCCAGCAGTGAAGATGGGGGAGAGCAGTTCTTC.